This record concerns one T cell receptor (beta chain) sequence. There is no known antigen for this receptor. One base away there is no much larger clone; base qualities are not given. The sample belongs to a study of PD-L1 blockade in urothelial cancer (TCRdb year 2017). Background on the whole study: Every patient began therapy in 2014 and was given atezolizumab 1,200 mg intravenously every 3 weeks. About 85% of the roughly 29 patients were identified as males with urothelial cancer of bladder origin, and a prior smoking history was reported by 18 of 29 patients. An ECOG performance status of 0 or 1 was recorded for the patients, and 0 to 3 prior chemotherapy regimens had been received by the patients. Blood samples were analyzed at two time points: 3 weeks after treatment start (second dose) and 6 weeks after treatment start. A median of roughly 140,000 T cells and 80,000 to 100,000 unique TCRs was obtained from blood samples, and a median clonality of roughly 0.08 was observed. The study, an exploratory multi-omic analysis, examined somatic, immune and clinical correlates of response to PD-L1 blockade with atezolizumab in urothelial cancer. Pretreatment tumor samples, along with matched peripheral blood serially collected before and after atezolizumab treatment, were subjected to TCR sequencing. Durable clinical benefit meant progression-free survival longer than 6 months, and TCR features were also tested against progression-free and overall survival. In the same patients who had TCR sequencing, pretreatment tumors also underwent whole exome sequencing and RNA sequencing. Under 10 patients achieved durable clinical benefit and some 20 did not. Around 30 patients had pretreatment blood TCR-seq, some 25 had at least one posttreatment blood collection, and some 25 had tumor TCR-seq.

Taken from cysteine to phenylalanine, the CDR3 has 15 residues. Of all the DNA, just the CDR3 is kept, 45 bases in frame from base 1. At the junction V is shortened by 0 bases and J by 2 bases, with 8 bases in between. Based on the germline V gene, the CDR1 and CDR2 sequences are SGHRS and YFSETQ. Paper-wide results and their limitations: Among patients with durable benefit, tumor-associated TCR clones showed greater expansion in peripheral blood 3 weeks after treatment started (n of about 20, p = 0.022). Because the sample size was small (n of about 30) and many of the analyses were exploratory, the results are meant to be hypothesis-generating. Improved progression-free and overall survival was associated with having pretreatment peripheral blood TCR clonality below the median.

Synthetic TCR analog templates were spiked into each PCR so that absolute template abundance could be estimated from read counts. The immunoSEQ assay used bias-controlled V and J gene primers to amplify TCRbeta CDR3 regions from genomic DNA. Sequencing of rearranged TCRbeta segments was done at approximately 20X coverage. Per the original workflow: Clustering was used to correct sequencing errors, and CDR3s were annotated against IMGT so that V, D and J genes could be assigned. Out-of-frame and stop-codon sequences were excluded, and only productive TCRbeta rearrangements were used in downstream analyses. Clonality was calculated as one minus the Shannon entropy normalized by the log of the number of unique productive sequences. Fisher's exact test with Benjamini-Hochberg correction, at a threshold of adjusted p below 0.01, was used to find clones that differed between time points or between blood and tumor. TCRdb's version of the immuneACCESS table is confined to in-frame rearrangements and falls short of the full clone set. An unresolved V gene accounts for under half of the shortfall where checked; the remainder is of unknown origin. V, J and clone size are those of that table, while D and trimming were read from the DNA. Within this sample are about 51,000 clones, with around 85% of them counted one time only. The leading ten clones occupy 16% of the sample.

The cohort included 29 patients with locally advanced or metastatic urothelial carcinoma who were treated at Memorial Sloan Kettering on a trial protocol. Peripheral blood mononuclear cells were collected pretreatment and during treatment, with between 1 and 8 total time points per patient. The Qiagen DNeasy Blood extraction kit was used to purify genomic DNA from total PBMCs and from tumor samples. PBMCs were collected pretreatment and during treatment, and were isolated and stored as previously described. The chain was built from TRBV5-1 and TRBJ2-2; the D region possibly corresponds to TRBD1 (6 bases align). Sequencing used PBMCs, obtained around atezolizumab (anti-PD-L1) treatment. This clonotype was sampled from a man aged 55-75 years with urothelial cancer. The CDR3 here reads CASSLVGANTGELFF. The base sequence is TGCGCCAGCAGCTTGGTGGGGGCAAACACCGGGGAGCTGTTTTTT. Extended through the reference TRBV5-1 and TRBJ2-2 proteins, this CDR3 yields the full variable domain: KAGVTQTPRYLIKTRGQQVTLSCSPISGHRSVSWYQQTPGQGLQFLFEYFSETQRNKGNFPGRFSGRQFSNSRSEMNVSTLELGDSALYLCASSLVGANTGELFFGEGSRLTVL.